These 20 T cell receptor beta chains were all obtained from the same sample, sequenced in a study of Graves' ophthalmopathy and Graves' hyperthyroidism. The study amplified TCR beta CDR3 regions using RNA transcripts. The first-round RT-PCR employed HTBI primers together with the Qiagen OneStep RT-PCR kit. A multiplex PCR was then performed as the second round. TCRdb called the multiplex PCR reads again in MiXCR, with one record for every CDR3 protein. The sample gives hundreds of thousands of distinct CDR3 sequences, over 20% of which show up once; approximately 6.9% is in the top ten. Sequencing used peripheral blood. The receptors shown here come from a woman in her late teens or twenties with stable Graves' hyperthyroidism. Some clones in this sample may be carry-over from other donors' samples.

V gene TRBV20-1 combines with J gene TRBJ1-1; D not certain. This CDR3 comprises 12 residues. Germline CDR1 is DFQATT and CDR2 is SNEGSKA (reference sequence). For the CDR3, the DNA is TGCAGCACCCCATTGGGGAACACTGAAGCTTTCTTT. Protein sequence: CSTPLGNTEAFF.

The chain combines TRBV6-5 with TRBJ1-6, with unresolved D. This CDR3 has 17 amino acids. CDR1 is MNHEY, CDR2 SVGAGI, per germline. Trimming cost V 2 bases and J 7 bases, with 18 bases left between them. The CDR3 bases are TGTGCCAGCAGTTACGCCGCCCCGAGACAAGCAAATTCACCCCTCCACTTT. It translates to CASSYAAPRQANSPLHF.

This clonotype was recorded a few times. V and J are TRBV6-2 or TRBV6-3 and TRBJ1-2, with a tentative D call TRBD1 (5 bases). Trimming took off 0 bases at V and 5 bases at J, with 10 bases between the two ends. Germline V CDR1 and CDR2: MNHEY, SVGEGT. This CDR3 is built from 14 residues. This CDR3 is CASSYSGPRYGYTF. The CDR3, as DNA: TGTGCCAGCAGTTACTCGGGACCCAGATATGGCTACACCTTC.

This clonotype was detected many times. This rearrangement joins TRBV24-1 to TRBJ1-1; 8 bases map to TRBD1. The trim removed 2 bases at V and 5 bases at J, leaving 6 bases unmatched. Germline loops: CDR1 KGHDR, CDR2 SFDVKD. This CDR3 has 15 residues. The CDR3 sequence: CATSDSGQGGTEAFF. CDR3 coding DNA: TGTGCCACCAGTGATTCAGGACAGGGAGGGACTGAAGCTTTCTTT.

The chain couples TRBV7-3 to TRBJ2-7; the D call may be TRBD1 or TRBD2 (5 bases each). This CDR3 comprises 15 residues. V was pared by 5 bases and J by 5 bases, with 19 bases between. CDR1 SGHTA and CDR2 FQGTGA come from the germline V gene. DNA of the CDR3: TGTGCCAGCAGCGAGATACCGGGACCCCCCAACGAGCAGTACTTC. Translation gives CASSEIPGPPNEQYF.

This clonotype was seen at least ten times. The V call is TRBV6-1, the J call TRBJ2-7; 8 bases fit TRBD2. There are 15 residues in the CDR3. Germline CDR1 is MNHNS and CDR2 is SASEGT. Germline trimming cut 3 bases from V and 4 bases from J; bases unmatched to any gene: 8. DNA of the CDR3: TGTGCCAGCAGTGAGTTAAGCGGGGGACCTTACGAGCAGTACTTC. Encoded protein: CASSELSGGPYEQYF.

This clonotype was counted many times. The chain joins TRBV29-1 to TRBJ2-5, with 7 bases matching TRBD1. Germline CDR1 is SQVTM and CDR2 is ANQGSEA. The CDR3 runs 15 residues. Trimming cost V 6 bases and J 3 bases; bases outside gene matches: 13. CDR3 DNA sequence: TGCAGCGTGCGATATCCGGGACAGACAGAAGAGACCCAGTACTTC. Residues: CSVRYPGQTEETQYF.

The J gene is TRBJ1-5, the V gene TRBV12-3 or TRBV12-4; TRBD1 matches at 7 bases. The length of the CDR3 is 17 residues. With 8 bases clipped from V and 0 bases from J, the junction kept 13 bases outside the gene matches. Here the CDR3 reads CASQEGARVYSNQPQHF. The CDR3 region has the DNA TGTGCCAGCCAAGAGGGGGCGAGGGTCTATAGCAATCAGCCCCAGCATTTT.

The genes are TRBV7-3 and TRBJ2-5, with 12 bases lining up with TRBD2. Germline V CDR1 and CDR2: SGHTA, FQGTGA. The CDR3 covers 17 residues. J was trimmed by 5 bases and V by 5 bases; bases with no gene match: 12. The CDR3 DNA follows: TGTGCCAGCAGCCCCCAACCCAGACTAGCGGGAGATGAGACCCAGTACTTC. It translates to CASSPQPRLAGDETQYF.

Ten or more counts support this clonotype. The V gene is TRBV10-3, the J gene TRBJ1-1; D remains ambiguous. This CDR3 is 13 amino acids long. Germline CDR1 reads ENHRY; CDR2 reads SYGVKD. V lost 2 bases, J lost 0 bases, and 4 bases lay in between. The CDR3 DNA follows: TGTGCCATCAGTGAGCCCATGAACACTGAAGCTTTCTTT. This translates into CAISEPMNTEAFF.

This clonotype was seen ten or more times. The chain has TRBV29-1 and TRBJ1-1; TRBD1 aligns across 8 bases. The CDR3 runs to 13 residues. The germline gives CDR1 SQVTM, CDR2 ANQGSEA. V lost 6 bases and J lost 1; bases outside the gene matches: 4. In DNA, the CDR3 is TGCAGCGTCCTCGGGACAGGGAACACTGAAGCTTTCTTT. Residues: CSVLGTGNTEAFF. The variable domain in full, completed from reference TRBV29-1 and TRBJ1-1, reads SAVISQKPSRDICQRGTSLTIQCQVDSQVTMMFWYRQQPGQSLTLIATANQGSEATYESGFVIDKFPISRPNLTFSTLTVSNMSPEDSSIYLCSVLGTGNTEAFFGQGTRLTVV.

This clonotype was picked up many times. This chain joins TRBV27 and TRBJ1-1, with unresolved D. The V end was cut by 3 bases, the J end by 1 base, with 6 bases between. CDR1 is MNHEY, CDR2 SMNVEV, per germline (reference sequence). The CDR3 has 13 residues. Here the CDR3 reads CASSFPGNTEAFF. As DNA, the CDR3 is TGTGCCAGCAGTTTCCCTGGGAACACTGAAGCTTTCTTT.

This clonotype was seen repeatedly, ten times or more. The chain links TRBV7-3 to TRBJ1-1; 8 bases agree with TRBD1. Germline V CDR1 and CDR2: SGHTA, FQGTGA. V shed 1 base, J shed 2 bases, and the junction held 12 bases outside the gene matches. The CDR3 is 18 amino acids. CDR3 coding DNA: TGTGCCAGCAGCTTAAGTATTCGGGCAGGGGGCGGAAACACTGAAGCTTTCTTT. This codes for CASSLSIRAGGGNTEAFF. Full variable domain (missing parts from reference TRBV7-3 and TRBJ1-1): GAGVSQTPSNKVTEKGKYVELRCDPISGHTALYWYRQSLGQGPEFLIYFQGTGAADDSGLPNDRFFAVRPEGSVSTLKIQRTERGDSAVYLCASSLSIRAGGGNTEAFFGQGTRLTVV.

This clonotype was picked up a small number of times. The J gene is TRBJ1-1, the V gene TRBV6-2 or TRBV6-3; D is unclear. CDR1 is MNHEY, CDR2 SVGEGT, per germline. The CDR3 spans 15 residues. V lost 0 bases and J 9 bases, leaving 17 bases between the germline ends. CDR3 residues: CASSYSPLGRIQAFF. The CDR3, as DNA: TGTGCCAGCAGTTACTCCCCTCTAGGGCGCATACAAGCTTTCTTT.

J is TRBJ2-2 and V is TRBV20-1; D remains ambiguous. Germline V gene data show CDR1 as DFQATT and CDR2 as SNEGSKA (reference sequence). This CDR3 has 14 amino acids. Deletions cut 3 bases from V and 0 bases from J, with 8 bases between. Here the CDR3 reads CSARKDPNTGELFF. The CDR3 nucleotides are TGCAGTGCTAGGAAGGATCCGAACACCGGGGAGCTGTTTTTT.

There are many counts of this clonotype. The rearrangement joins TRBV30 to TRBJ1-1; TRBD1 might be the D (5 bases). This CDR3 spans 13 amino acids. The V gene lost 2 bases and the J gene lost 8 bases, with 15 bases spanning the gap. Germline CDR1 reads GTSNPN; CDR2 reads SVGIG (reference sequence). CDR3 DNA sequence: TGTGCCTGGAGTACCCAGGGTGCTACGGAAGCTTTCTTT. It translates to CAWSTQGATEAFF.

This clonotype was found many times. The chain recombines TRBV4-2 with TRBJ1-2; maybe TRBD1 (5 bases). V gave up 0 bases and J gave up 4 bases, with 15 bases separating them. This CDR3 is 16 amino acids long. Germline assignment: CDR1 LGHNA and CDR2 YNFKEQ. The DNA of the CDR3 is TGTGCCAGCAGCCAAGATCGGACACGACAAAGCTATGGCTACACCTTC. Amino acids: CASSQDRTRQSYGYTF.

The chain links TRBV20-1 to TRBJ2-4; the D gene is possibly TRBD2 (7 bases). CDR1 and CDR2 from the germline V gene are DFQATT and SNEGSKA (reference sequence). V lost 6 bases, J lost 14 bases, and 29 bases lay in between. There are 15 residues in the CDR3. This CDR3 is CSAREWGANVGTKYF. The CDR3 DNA is TGCAGTGCGCGGGAGTGGGGGGCCAATGTCGGTACTAAGTACTTC.

Concerning this clonotype itself: One junction end disagrees with the germline gene, perhaps due to a read error. J is TRBJ1-5 and V is TRBV12-3 or TRBV12-4; D ambiguous. This CDR3 spans 12 amino acids. The CDR3 nucleotides are TGTGCCAGCAGTTTAAACGGCCCTGGTCTGCTTTTT. It encodes CASSLNGPGLLF.

The J gene is TRBJ1-1, the V gene TRBV6-1; D gene ambiguous. With 6 bases removed from V and 0 bases from J, the gap between germline ends came to 8 bases. CDR1 and CDR2 from the germline V gene are MNHNS and SASEGT. CDR3 length equals 13 residues. The CDR3 DNA reads TGTGCCAGCAGACTGGACGTGAACACTGAAGCTTTCTTT. Its translation is CASRLDVNTEAFF.